A selection of T cell receptor beta chains follows, all from one sample in a study of cytomegalovirus exposure and HLA in healthy donors. The data were produced by immunoSEQ multiplex PCR, yet TCRdb's version contains in-frame clones alone and is incomplete. This sample has about 160,000 clones, with around 83% found just once. Sequencing was done on a sample of PBMCs. The source of these receptors is a girl aged 2-15 years in good health and CMV-seropositive. Each CDR3 is given with its conserved first and last residue. The order of the fields is V gene, J gene, CDR3 protein.

v_gene: TRBV10-3
j_gene: TRBJ1-2
CDR3aa: CAISGTANYGYTF

v_gene: TRBV20-1
j_gene: TRBJ1-5
CDR3aa: CSAPLNQPQHF

v_gene: TRBV6-1
j_gene: TRBJ2-2
CDR3aa: CASSEDLPGYGELFF

v_gene: TRBV4-1
j_gene: TRBJ1-2
CDR3aa: CASSHLVAGQGVGDGYTF

v_gene: TRBV5-4
j_gene: TRBJ2-5
CDR3aa: CASSQVPTRQETQYF

v_gene: TRBV30
j_gene: TRBJ2-7
CDR3aa: CAWSRASYEQYF

v_gene: TRBV5-1
j_gene: TRBJ2-2
CDR3aa: CASSYSGLAGKTGELFF

v_gene: TRBV6-4
j_gene: TRBJ2-6
CDR3aa: CASSAHGGSGANVLTF

v_gene: TRBV28
j_gene: TRBJ2-5
CDR3aa: CASRPYRDREPQETQYF

v_gene: TRBV7-3
j_gene: TRBJ1-1
CDR3aa: CASSRTGVTEAFF

v_gene: TRBV5-6
j_gene: TRBJ2-3
CDR3aa: CASSLSLSGDTQYF

v_gene: TRBV10-3
j_gene: TRBJ1-4
CDR3aa: CAIGQGQEKLFF

v_gene: TRBV18
j_gene: TRBJ2-7
CDR3aa: CASSLPGTTTYEQYF

v_gene: TRBV2
j_gene: TRBJ2-1
CDR3aa: CASSLDRLNEQFF

v_gene: TRBV6-5
j_gene: TRBJ1-2
CDR3aa: CASSYREKHYGYTF

v_gene: TRBV7-3
j_gene: TRBJ2-3
CDR3aa: CASSSSSEDTQYF

v_gene: TRBV6-6
j_gene: TRBJ1-2
CDR3aa: CASSYSRQGHNYGYTF

v_gene: TRBV7-3
j_gene: TRBJ2-2
CDR3aa: CASSLRVAGGINTGELFF

v_gene: TRBV5-4
j_gene: TRBJ2-7
CDR3aa: CASSWDPGAYEQYF

v_gene: TRBV7-9
j_gene: TRBJ2-1
CDR3aa: CASSRTSLVQFF

v_gene: TRBV7-8
j_gene: TRBJ1-1
CDR3aa: CASRIRGKTEAFF

v_gene: TRBV7-9
j_gene: TRBJ1-4
CDR3aa: CASSLSDRGRTNEKLFF

v_gene: TRBV7-9
j_gene: TRBJ2-5
CDR3aa: CASFPGTASGRYNF

v_gene: TRBV7-6
j_gene: TRBJ2-7
CDR3aa: CASSPGLAGAHPSRYEQYF

v_gene: TRBV6-1
j_gene: TRBJ2-5
CDR3aa: CASSALTSAQETQYF

v_gene: TRBV6-1
j_gene: TRBJ2-3
CDR3aa: CASRTSGNADTQYF

v_gene: TRBV14
j_gene: TRBJ1-2
CDR3aa: CASSQLAGSRGGYTF

v_gene: TRBV18
j_gene: TRBJ2-2
CDR3aa: CASSLTGTGATGELFF

v_gene: TRBV9
j_gene: TRBJ2-3
CDR3aa: CASSLGGTGLIDTQYF

v_gene: TRBV5-4
j_gene: TRBJ2-3
CDR3aa: CASSFEAVSTDTQYF

v_gene: TRBV7-6
j_gene: TRBJ2-3
CDR3aa: CASSLAGGASTDTQYF

v_gene: TRBV6-5
j_gene: TRBJ1-2
CDR3aa: CASSYSAGGGYTF

v_gene: TRBV28
j_gene: TRBJ2-5
CDR3aa: CASSLESGGQETQYF

v_gene: TRBV30
j_gene: TRBJ1-1
CDR3aa: CAWSVRGGLSLMNTEAFF

v_gene: TRBV30
j_gene: TRBJ2-7
CDR3aa: CAWSVSGSSYEQYF

v_gene: TRBV7-9
j_gene: TRBJ1-4
CDR3aa: CASNSAWNEKLFF

v_gene: TRBV30
j_gene: TRBJ2-1
CDR3aa: CAWGTSGVLDEQFF

v_gene: TRBV7-9
j_gene: TRBJ1-4
CDR3aa: CASSLATGPTNEKLFF

v_gene: TRBV7-6
j_gene: TRBJ1-5
CDR3aa: CASSLQSGWNQPQHF

v_gene: TRBV28
j_gene: TRBJ2-7
CDR3aa: CASRGLADSYEQYF

v_gene: TRBV4-2
j_gene: TRBJ2-1
CDR3aa: CASSQVSSGNEQFF

v_gene: TRBV6-1
j_gene: TRBJ2-7
CDR3aa: CASPPGDNYEQYF

v_gene: TRBV30
j_gene: TRBJ2-3
CDR3aa: CAWLTGGLRDTQYF

v_gene: TRBV27
j_gene: .
CDR3aa: CASPPFYEQYF

v_gene: TRBV10-1
j_gene: TRBJ2-5
CDR3aa: CASSEGTSGQETQYF

v_gene: TRBV6-5
j_gene: TRBJ2-5
CDR3aa: CASSRTTQKKETQYF

v_gene: TRBV6-6
j_gene: TRBJ2-7
CDR3aa: CASSQLQGTEQYF

v_gene: TRBV30
j_gene: .
CDR3aa: CAWSIDSTSGEQYF

v_gene: TRBV28
j_gene: TRBJ1-5
CDR3aa: CASSQAGPQHF

v_gene: TRBV5-1
j_gene: TRBJ2-1
CDR3aa: CASSSTRGLLYNEQFF